These T cell receptor beta chains were read from a single sample in a study of T cell repertoires in cytomegalovirus infection. The antigens these receptors bind are not known. TCRdb analysed the reads with MiXCR anew, one entry per CDR3 protein. The sample contains about 68,000 distinct CDR3 sequences, approximately 22% of which appear only once. The sample comprised PBMCs, sequenced either directly or after in vitro stimulation (not recorded which). Every receptor here comes from a human donor in good health (CMV status not recorded). Some clones in this sample may be carry-over from other donors' samples. CDR3s include the opening cysteine and the closing phenylalanine or tryptophan. The order of the fields is D gene, clone size, V gene, J gene, CDR3 length, CDR3 protein, CDR3 DNA. The D gene is left open where the match is weak. Rows may omit the clone size; those that give it use once, few, many or a size class.

-,-,TRBV19,TRBJ1-5,17,CASTENRDTFSNQPQHF,TGTGCCAGTACCGAGAACCGGGACACCTTTAGCAATCAGCCCCAGCATTTT
-,-,TRBV20-1,TRBJ2-1,17,CSARADRPISSYNEQFF,TGCAGTGCTAGAGCAGACAGACCGATTAGCTCCTACAATGAGCAGTTCTTC
-,few,TRBV7-8,TRBJ2-7,18,CASSLLRSGPVDSYEQYF,TGTGCCAGCAGCTTGCTTCGTTCAGGGCCGGTCGACTCCTACGAGCAGTACTTC
-,-,TRBV12-3/TRBV12-4,TRBJ1-1,11,CASSLSTEAFF,TGTGCCAGCAGTTTGTCCACTGAAGCTTTCTTT
TRBD2,few,TRBV15,TRBJ2-1,12,CATGTSVDKRFF,TGTGCCACGGGAACTAGCGTCGATAAACGGTTCTTC
-,few,TRBV18,TRBJ2-3,15,CASSPRLIPSGTQYF,TGTGCCAGCTCACCAAGGTTAATTCCTTCAGGCACGCAGTATTTT
-,few,TRBV7-8,TRBJ1-2,14,CASSITGQPYGYTF,TGTGCCAGCAGCATCACCGGCCAACCCTATGGCTACACCTTC
TRBD2,-,TRBV7-8,TRBJ2-7,20,CASSLYRLAGKIISSYEQYF,TGTGCCAGCAGCTTATATAGGCTAGCGGGAAAAATAATTAGCTCCTACGAGCAGTACTTC
-,-,TRBV10-3,TRBJ1-2,15,CAISSGTTANYGYTF,TGTGCCATCAGTTCCGGGACAACGGCTAACTATGGCTACACCTTC
TRBD2,few,TRBV2,TRBJ2-1,16,CASSYLSGRVYNEQFF,TGTGCCAGCAGTTACCTTAGCGGGAGGGTCTACAATGAGCAGTTCTTC
TRBD2,-,TRBV5-4,TRBJ2-5,13,CASRPVPGGAQYF,TGTGCCAGCAGACCTGTCCCGGGAGGGGCCCAGTACTTC
-,-,TRBV27,TRBJ2-3,15,CASRPTYLSTDTKYF,TGTGCCAGCAGGCCGACTTACCTCAGCACAGATACGAAGTATTTT
-,few,TRBV5-1,TRBJ2-1,14,CASKFVLAIDEQFF,TGCGCCAGCAAATTTGTGCTAGCAATAGATGAGCAGTTCTTC
TRBD1,-,TRBV7-9,TRBJ2-1,15,CASSRETGVNREQFF,TGTGCCAGCAGCCGGGAGACAGGGGTAAATAGGGAGCAGTTCTTC
-,few,TRBV5-6,TRBJ1-2,13,CASSPGRNYGYTF,TGTGCCAGCAGTCCGGGACGGAACTATGGCTACACCTTC
-,many,TRBV7-7,TRBJ2-3,12,CASSPFTDTQYF,TGTGCTAGCAGCCCATTCACAGATACGCAGTATTTT
TRBD1,-,TRBV6-2/TRBV6-3,TRBJ2-1,14,CASTPDRGYDEQFF,TGTGCCAGCACCCCGGACAGGGGGTATGATGAGCAGTTCTTC
-,few,TRBV28,TRBJ1-2,11,CASRSNYGYTF,TGTGCCAGCAGATCTAACTATGGCTACACCTTC
-,few,TRBV5-1,TRBJ2-7,11,CASSQENEQYF,TGCGCCAGCAGCCAAGAGAACGAGCAGTACTTC
TRBD2,few,TRBV12-3/TRBV12-4,TRBJ2-1,15,CASSLAGGPGNEQFF,TGTGCCAGCAGTCTAGCGGGAGGGCCTGGCAATGAGCAGTTCTTC
TRBD1,-,TRBV29-1,TRBJ1-1,14,CSVSRQGVDTEAFF,TGCAGCGTGAGTCGACAGGGGGTAGACACTGAAGCTTTCTTT
TRBD2,-,TRBV12-3/TRBV12-4,TRBJ2-7,14,CASQRELLSYEQYF,TGTGCCAGCCAGCGGGAGCTCCTCTCCTACGAGCAGTACTTC
-,-,TRBV12-3/TRBV12-4,TRBJ1-2,18,CASSLAIGQSGPMRGYTF,TGTGCCAGCAGTTTAGCTATCGGACAATCAGGCCCGATGCGTGGCTACACCTTC
-,few,TRBV27,TRBJ1-6,14,CASKDALGDSPLHF,TGTGCCAGCAAAGACGCTCTCGGGGATTCACCCCTCCACTTT
TRBD2,-,TRBV12-3/TRBV12-4,TRBJ2-1,19,CASSPSRFSGRARTYEQFF,TGTGCCAGCAGTCCCAGTCGTTTTAGCGGGAGGGCCAGAACCTATGAGCAGTTCTTC
TRBD1,few,TRBV5-4,TRBJ2-3,16,CASSPPGDRAVDTQYF,TGTGCCAGCAGCCCCCCAGGGGACAGGGCAGTAGATACGCAGTATTTT
TRBD2,-,TRBV27,TRBJ2-3,14,CASSFAGVPDTQYF,TGTGCCAGCAGTTTTGCGGGAGTTCCAGATACGCAGTATTTT
-,-,TRBV25-1,TRBJ1-1,14,CASSGLGGVSEAFF,TGTGCCAGCAGTGGCCTAGGGGGGGTTTCTGAAGCTTTCTTT
-,-,TRBV27,TRBJ2-3,14,CASSSGPSTDTQYF,TGTGCCAGCAGTTCCGGGCCTAGCACAGATACGCAGTATTTT
TRBD2,many,TRBV6-5,TRBJ2-1,17,CASSYFSGLAFYNEQFF,TGTGCCAGCAGTTACTTTTCCGGACTAGCGTTCTACAATGAGCAGTTCTTC
TRBD1,-,TRBV19,TRBJ1-2,13,CASSVRDSYGYTF,TGTGCCAGTAGTGTCCGGGACAGCTATGGCTACACCTTC
TRBD1,-,TRBV15,TRBJ2-1,17,CATSRDGQGGSYNEQFF,TGTGCCACCAGCAGAGATGGACAGGGAGGTTCCTACAATGAGCAGTTCTTC
TRBD2,many,TRBV12-3/TRBV12-4,TRBJ2-5,16,CASSLPLAGALRTQYF,TGTGCCAGCAGTTTGCCCCTAGCGGGAGCGCTGCGGACCCAGTACTTC
TRBD2,many,TRBV28,TRBJ2-1,17,CASSSYTGTRNFNEQFF,TGTGCCAGCAGCTCATACACCGGGACTAGGAACTTCAATGAGCAGTTCTTC
-,many,TRBV7-2,TRBJ2-5,15,CASSLELGTRATQYF,TGTGCCAGCAGCTTAGAGTTAGGTACCCGTGCCACCCAGTACTTC
-,many,TRBV7-2,TRBJ2-3,15,CASSSTTSFSDTQYF,TGTGCCAGCAGCTCGACTACTTCTTTTTCAGATACGCAGTATTTT
-,few,TRBV11-2,TRBJ2-3,16,CASSLDKGRITDTQYF,TGTGCCAGCAGCTTAGATAAAGGACGCATCACAGATACGCAGTATTTT
-,many,TRBV7-9,TRBJ1-4,16,CASSLASGRPNEKLFF,TGTGCCAGCAGCTTAGCATCAGGGCGGCCGAATGAAAAACTGTTTTTT
TRBD1,-,TRBV28,TRBJ2-2,15,CASSPGTENTGELFF,TGTGCCAGCAGCCCCGGGACAGAGAACACCGGGGAGCTGTTTTTT
TRBD1,-,TRBV12-3/TRBV12-4,TRBJ2-5,14,CASSPGTGRETQYF,TGTGCCAGCAGTCCGGGGACAGGGCGAGAGACCCAGTACTTC
-,few,TRBV29-1,TRBJ1-1,11,CSGRFLAEAFF,TGCAGCGGACGATTCCTGGCGGAAGCTTTCTTT
-,many,TRBV7-3,TRBJ2-5,13,CASSLLAQETQYF,TGTGCCAGCAGCTTACTAGCTCAAGAGACCCAGTACTTC
-,-,TRBV3-1,TRBJ2-3,13,CASSQEQAQRQYF,TGTGCCAGCAGCCAAGAGCAAGCCCAGAGGCAGTATTTT